This paragraph reports one T cell receptor (beta chain). Data came from immunoSEQ multiplex PCR; TCRdb stores just in-frame clones and leaves some out. Among under 15,000 clones listed, around 92% were seen once. The CDR3 runs 15 residues. V was pared by 4 bases and J by 2 bases, with 13 bases between. Germline CDR1 is SGHRS and CDR2 is YFSETQ. This record belongs to a study of control samples from healthy donors and cancer patients. This clonotype was sampled from an elderly man with lung cancer. Material for sequencing was PBMCs. V gene TRBV5-1 combines with J gene TRBJ1-3, with a weak D call TRBD1 (6 bases). Here the CDR3 DNA reads TGCGCCAGCAGCCCTACGAAGGGGGCTGGAAACACCATATATTTT. It encodes CASSPTKGAGNTIYF.